This is a list of T cell receptor beta chains from one sample in a study of T-cell memory formation after mild COVID-19. Each CDR3 protein gets one entry after TCRdb re-called the 5' RACE reads with MiXCR. The sample has approximately 89,000 distinct CDR3 sequences; 9.5% to 15% are singletons. Sequencing input: PBMCs or a T cell subset sorted from them (not recorded which). These receptors all stem from a man aged 18 to 30 who had mild COVID-19 (a few samples of this study predate the infection). Cell type and time point are not known. Each CDR3 is given with its conserved first and last residue. The D gene is left open where the match is weak. Not every row has a clone size; where given, it reads once, few, many or a size class.

D gene	V gene	J gene	clone size	CDR3 DNA	CDR3 protein
-	TRBV4-1	TRBJ2-5	-	TGCGCCAGCAGCCATGCTGGGGGACCGGCTCAAGAGACCCAGTACTTC	CASSHAGGPAQETQYF
-	TRBV6-2/TRBV6-3	TRBJ1-5	many	TGTGCCAGCAGCTCAGGGACCCAGCCCCAGCATTTT	CASSSGTQPQHF
-	TRBV5-1	TRBJ2-1	-	TGCGCCAGCAGCTTGAGGGACAACTACAATGAGCAGTTCTTC	CASSLRDNYNEQFF
TRBD1	TRBV20-1	TRBJ2-7	many	TGCAGTGCCGCCCGGGACAGGGGAAGCTACGAGCAGTACTTC	CSAARDRGSYEQYF
TRBD2	TRBV4-1	TRBJ2-2	-	TGCGCCAGCAGCCTTTCTAGCGGGGGAACAACCGGGGAGCTGTTTTTT	CASSLSSGGTTGELFF
TRBD2	TRBV7-9	TRBJ2-3	-	TGTGCCAGCAGCACATCCGGGACTAGCGCGGATACGCAGTATTTT	CASSTSGTSADTQYF
-	TRBV12-3/TRBV12-4	TRBJ2-1	-	TGTGCCAGCAGCCCCCCGGTCGGGGACAATGAGCAGTTCTTC	CASSPPVGDNEQFF
TRBD1	TRBV4-1	TRBJ1-5	-	TGCGCCAGCAGGTCGACAGGGGCCCTCAATCAGCCCCAGCATTTT	CASRSTGALNQPQHF
TRBD1	TRBV12-3/TRBV12-4	TRBJ2-7	-	TGTGCCAGCAGTCCTACAGGGGCCGAGCAGTACTTC	CASSPTGAEQYF
TRBD2	TRBV20-1	TRBJ2-3	-	TGCAGTGCCACCTCAGCGGGGGTGACCACAGATACGCAGTATTTT	CSATSAGVTTDTQYF
-	TRBV6-2/TRBV6-3	TRBJ1-5	few	TGTGCCAGCAGTTACCCACAGCCCCAGCATTTT	CASSYPQPQHF
-	TRBV4-3	TRBJ1-2	-	TGCGCCAGCAGCCAATCACCCCATAAAGGCTACACCTTC	CASSQSPHKGYTF
TRBD2	TRBV20-1	TRBJ2-3	-	TGCAGTGCTAACCAAGAGAGACCTAGCGGGAGCTGGGGCACAGATACGCAGTATTTT	CSANQERPSGSWGTDTQYF
-	TRBV7-8	TRBJ2-2	-	TGTGCCAGCAGCGAGTCCGGGGAACACGGGGAGCTGTTTTTT	CASSESGEHGELFF
TRBD1	TRBV29-1	TRBJ1-1	few	TGCAGCGCCACAGGGGTGGCTGTGACTGAAGCTTTCTTT	CSATGVAVTEAFF
-	TRBV7-2	TRBJ2-1	few	TGTGCCAGCCGGGAAGGGGAAGAGCAGTTCTTC	CASREGEEQFF
-	TRBV12-3/TRBV12-4	TRBJ2-2	-	TGTGCCAGCAGCTATGCCCCCGGGGAGCTGTTTTTT	CASSYAPGELFF
TRBD2	TRBV7-2	TRBJ2-1	few	TGTGCCAGCAGCCTGGGGACTAGCGGGGGGACCTACAATGAGCAGTTCTTC	CASSLGTSGGTYNEQFF
TRBD1	TRBV30	TRBJ2-6	-	TGTGCCTGGAGTGTAAGGGACAGGGAGTCCATCTCTGGGGCCAACGTCCTGACTTTC	CAWSVRDRESISGANVLTF
-	TRBV10-3	TRBJ2-5	-	TGTGCCATCAGTGAGGGGCGGATACAAGAGACCCAGTACTTC	CAISEGRIQETQYF
TRBD1	TRBV27	TRBJ1-5	few	TGTGCCAGCAGTCCCTACAGGGGTCGAAAGCAGCCCCAGCATTTT	CASSPYRGRKQPQHF
TRBD2	TRBV6-5	TRBJ2-1	-	TGTGCCAGCAGACCCCGGGGGACTAGCGGGGGCTACAATGAGCAGTTCTTC	CASRPRGTSGGYNEQFF
-	TRBV9	TRBJ1-5	-	TGTGCCAGCAGCGGGGGGGACGCCCCAATCCAGCCCCAGCATTTT	CASSGGDAPIQPQHF
TRBD1	TRBV4-3	TRBJ2-2	few	TGCGCCAGCAGCCAGACCGGGACAGATTTCACCGGGGAGCTGTTTTTT	CASSQTGTDFTGELFF
TRBD2	TRBV12-3/TRBV12-4	TRBJ2-5	-	TGTGCCAGCAGTTTATTGGGACTAGCGGGGGGCGAGACCCAGTACTTC	CASSLLGLAGGETQYF
-	TRBV29-1	TRBJ2-4	many	TGCAGCGTTGAACGGAGGGGTTTGCAGTACTTC	CSVERRGLQYF
-	TRBV5-1	TRBJ2-2	-	TGCGCCAGCAGCTGGAGGAGAAACACCGGGGAGCTGTTTTTT	CASSWRRNTGELFF
-	TRBV7-9	TRBJ2-7	-	TGTGCCAGCGGAAAGACTAGCTCCTACGAGCAGTACTTC	CASGKTSSYEQYF
TRBD1	TRBV11-2	TRBJ2-7	few	TGTGCCAGCAGCAGCTGGGACAGGGACTCCTACGAGCAGTACTTC	CASSSWDRDSYEQYF
-	TRBV7-8	TRBJ2-2	few	TGTGCCAGCAGACCTGACAGAAACACCGGGGAGCTGTTTTTT	CASRPDRNTGELFF
TRBD1	TRBV7-3	TRBJ2-5	few	TGTGCCAGCAGTTTAACAGGGGGCGAAGAGACCCAGTACTTC	CASSLTGGEETQYF
-	TRBV4-1	TRBJ2-1	few	TGCGCCAGCAGCCCCGGGTGGAATGAGCAGTTCTTC	CASSPGWNEQFF
-	TRBV7-8	TRBJ2-7	-	TGTGCCAGCAGTCACCAATCGGGCCTCTCCTACGAGCAGTACTTC	CASSHQSGLSYEQYF
TRBD1	TRBV7-9	TRBJ1-1	-	TGTGCCAGCAGACGGACAGGGGGCACTGAAGCTTTCTTT	CASRRTGGTEAFF
-	TRBV5-4	TRBJ1-1	-	TGTGCCAGCAGCTTGACCAGGGTTTCAACTGAAGCTTTCTTT	CASSLTRVSTEAFF
-	TRBV10-3	TRBJ1-2	-	TGTGCCATCAGTGAGAATCGGCAGGGCAAGCACTATGGCTACACCTTC	CAISENRQGKHYGYTF
-	TRBV12-3/TRBV12-4	TRBJ2-3	-	TGTGCCAGCAACTTCGGCGGGGTACTAGGGACAGATACGCAGTATTTT	CASNFGGVLGTDTQYF
-	TRBV4-2	TRBJ1-1	-	TGTGCCAGCAGCCTACAGGGAATCACGAACACTGAAGCTTTCTTT	CASSLQGITNTEAFF
TRBD1	TRBV29-1	TRBJ2-3	-	TGCAGCGGTGACAGGGAGAATACGCAGTATTTT	CSGDRENTQYF
-	TRBV4-1	TRBJ1-1	-	TGCGCCAGCAGCCGCGCGGGGGACGGGTACACTGAAGCTTTCTTT	CASSRAGDGYTEAFF
-	TRBV12-3/TRBV12-4	TRBJ1-1	many	TGTGCCAGCAGTTATACAGGGCTCATGAACACTGAAGCTTTCTTT	CASSYTGLMNTEAFF